This T cell receptor (beta chain) stems from a study of response to subunit inactivated influenza vaccine. Points from the study as a whole: Each seasonal influenza vaccination recruits few new T cells, the authors suggested.

TCRdb re-derived calls from the RT-PCR reads in MiXCR, one entry per CDR3 protein. The sample gives hundreds of thousands of distinct CDR3 sequences, about 15% of which show up once; less than 4% is in the top ten. This CDR3 has 13 amino acids. CDR1 SQVTM and CDR2 ANQGSEA come from the germline V gene. Trimming left V 4 bases short and J 7 bases short, with 16 bases between. A word on this clonotype: Its specificity is unknown.

The rearrangement uses TRBV29-1 and TRBJ1-1; no clear D gene. This clonotype was obtained from a man between 50 and 75 years old who received an inactivated influenza vaccine. The sequenced sample was CD4+ T cells sorted from PBMCs, obtained roughly 24 months after vaccination. DNA for the CDR3: TGCAGCGTTGGGGGTTCCTCCCGAGATGAAGCTTTCTTT. This encodes CSVGGSSRDEAFF.